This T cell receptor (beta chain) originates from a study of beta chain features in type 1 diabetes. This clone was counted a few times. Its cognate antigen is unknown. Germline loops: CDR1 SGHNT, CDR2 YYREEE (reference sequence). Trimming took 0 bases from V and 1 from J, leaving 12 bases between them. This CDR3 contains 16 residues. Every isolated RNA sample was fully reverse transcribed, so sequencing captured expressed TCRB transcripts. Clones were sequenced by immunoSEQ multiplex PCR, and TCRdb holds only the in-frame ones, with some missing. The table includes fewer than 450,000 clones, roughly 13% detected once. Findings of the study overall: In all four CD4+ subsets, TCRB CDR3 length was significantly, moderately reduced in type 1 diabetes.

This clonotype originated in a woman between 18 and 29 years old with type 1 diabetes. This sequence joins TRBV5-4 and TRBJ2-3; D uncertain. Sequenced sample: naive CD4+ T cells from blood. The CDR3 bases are TGTGCCAGCAGCTTGGGACGAAACAGCCGCACAGATACGCAGTATTTT. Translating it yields CASSLGRNSRTDTQYF. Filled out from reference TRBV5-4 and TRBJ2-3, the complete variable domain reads ETGVTQSPTHLIKTRGQQVTLRCSSQSGHNTVSWYQQALGQGPQFIFQYYREEENGRGNFPPRFSGLQFPNYSSELNVNALELDDSALYLCASSLGRNSRTDTQYFGPGTRLTVL.